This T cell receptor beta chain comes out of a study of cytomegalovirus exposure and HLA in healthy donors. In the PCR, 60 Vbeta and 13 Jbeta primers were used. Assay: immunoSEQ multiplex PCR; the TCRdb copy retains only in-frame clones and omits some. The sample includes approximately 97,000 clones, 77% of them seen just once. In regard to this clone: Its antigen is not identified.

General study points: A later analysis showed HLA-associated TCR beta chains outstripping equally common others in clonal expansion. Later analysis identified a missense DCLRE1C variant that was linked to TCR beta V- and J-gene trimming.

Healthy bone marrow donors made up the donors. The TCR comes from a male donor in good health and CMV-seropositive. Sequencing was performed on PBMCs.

The CDR3 spells CASSRGLAGKYEQYF. CDR3 coding DNA: TGTGCCAGCAGCCGGGGACTAGCGGGAAAGTACGAGCAGTACTTC. This chain connects TRBV7-3 to TRBJ2-7, with 13 bases aligning to TRBD2. This CDR3 spans 15 amino acids. Germline CDR1 SGHTA, CDR2 FQGTGA. V lost 5 bases to trimming and J lost 4 bases; unmatched junction nucleotides: 5. The complete variable domain, with remaining parts taken from reference TRBV7-3 and TRBJ2-7, reads GAGVSQTPSNKVTEKGKYVELRCDPISGHTALYWYRQSLGQGPEFLIYFQGTGAADDSGLPNDRFFAVRPEGSVSTLKIQRTERGDSAVYLCASSRGLAGKYEQYFGPGTRLTVT.